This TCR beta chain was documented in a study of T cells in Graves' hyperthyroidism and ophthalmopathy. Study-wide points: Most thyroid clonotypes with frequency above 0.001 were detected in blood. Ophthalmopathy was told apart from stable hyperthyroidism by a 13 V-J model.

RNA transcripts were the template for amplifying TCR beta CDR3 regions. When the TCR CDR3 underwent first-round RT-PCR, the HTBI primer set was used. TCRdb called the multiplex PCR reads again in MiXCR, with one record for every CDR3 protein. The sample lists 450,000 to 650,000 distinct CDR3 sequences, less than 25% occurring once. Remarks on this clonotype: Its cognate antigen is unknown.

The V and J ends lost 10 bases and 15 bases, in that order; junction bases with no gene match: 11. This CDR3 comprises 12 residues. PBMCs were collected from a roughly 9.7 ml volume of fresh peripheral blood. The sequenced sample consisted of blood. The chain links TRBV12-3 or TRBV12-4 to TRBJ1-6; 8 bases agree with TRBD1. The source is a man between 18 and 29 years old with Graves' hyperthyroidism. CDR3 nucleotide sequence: TGTGCCATAAGGACAGGGCCCGGGGGCCTCCACTTT. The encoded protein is CAIRTGPGGLHF.